Listed below are T cell receptor beta chains from one sample, sequenced in a study of post-analysis software for immune sequencing data. TCRdb used MiXCR to reprocess the PCR reads, holding one entry per CDR3 protein. The sample lists about half a million distinct CDR3 sequences, 34% occurring once. The sample taken for sequencing was blood. These receptors were collected from a girl between 2 and 17 years old with multiple sclerosis. CDR3s include the opening cysteine and the closing phenylalanine or tryptophan. A D gene is named only where the DNA matches it firmly. Only part of the rows carry a size: once, few, many, or a class if the clone is expanded.

j_call clone_size v_call d_call cdr3_nt cdr3_aa
TRBJ2-5 - TRBV15 - TGTGCCACCAGCAGAGCTCCCTGGGAGACCCAGTACTTC CATSRAPWETQYF
TRBJ2-1 - TRBV19 - TGTGCCAGTAGTATCTCATATTCTGAGCAGTTCTTC CASSISYSEQFF
TRBJ2-3 - TRBV20-1 TRBD2 TGCAGTGCTCCAAATTCCGGGACTAGCGGGGTTAGCACAGATACGCAGTATTTT CSAPNSGTSGVSTDTQYF
TRBJ2-2 - TRBV5-1 TRBD1 TGCGCCAGCATAAATACAGGGGGTTCCGGGGAGCTGTTTTTT CASINTGGSGELFF
TRBJ2-3 few TRBV6-5 TRBD2 TGTGCCAGCAGTCACCCTGGGCTAGCGGGGGACACAGATACGCAGTATTTT CASSHPGLAGDTDTQYF
TRBJ1-6 - TRBV11-2 - TGTGCCAGCAGCTCAAATTCTTCACCCCTCCACTTT CASSSNSSPLHF
TRBJ1-5 few TRBV5-6 - TGTGCCAGCAGCTTGGATGACCCCAGGGGTCAGCCCCAGCATTTT CASSLDDPRGQPQHF
TRBJ1-2 few TRBV7-2 - TGTGCCAGCAGCGCCTCCCGATGGACACTAATCGAGGCGAACTATGGCTACACCTTC CASSASRWTLIEANYGYTF
TRBJ2-5 - TRBV24-1 - TGTGCCACCAGTGGCGGGTCGTGGACCACCCAGGAGGAGACCCAGTACTTC CATSGGSWTTQEETQYF
TRBJ2-5 few TRBV20-1 - TGCAGTGCTAGAGATCTGTTATATACCCAGTACTTC CSARDLLYTQYF